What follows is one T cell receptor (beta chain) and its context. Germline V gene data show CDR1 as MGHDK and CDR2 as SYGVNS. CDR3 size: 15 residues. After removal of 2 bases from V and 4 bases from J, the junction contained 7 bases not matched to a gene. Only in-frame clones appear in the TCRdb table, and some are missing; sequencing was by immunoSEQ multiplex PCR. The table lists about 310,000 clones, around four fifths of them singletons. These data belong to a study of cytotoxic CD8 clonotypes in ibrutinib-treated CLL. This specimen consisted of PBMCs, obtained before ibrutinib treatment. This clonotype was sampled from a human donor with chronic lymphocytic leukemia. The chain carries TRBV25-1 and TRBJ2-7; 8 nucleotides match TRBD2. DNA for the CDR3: TGTGCCAGCAGTGAACCGGGACTAGGAGATTACGAGCAGTACTTC. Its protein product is CASSEPGLGDYEQYF.